The next 23 T cell receptor beta chains were all read from a single sample in a study of blood T cell repertoires in COVID-19. Sequencing used immunoSEQ multiplex PCR; TCRdb keeps in-frame clones, though not all of them. The sample contains roughly 500,000 clones, roughly 90% of which appear only once. The sample comprised PBMCs or T cells enriched from blood (not recorded which). These receptor sequences come from a middle-aged woman who had recovered from COVID-19.

The CDR3 region is CASSYSQGPYGYTF. Here the CDR3 DNA reads TGTGCCAGCAGTTACTCTCAGGGGCCCTATGGCTACACCTTC. The J gene is TRBJ1-2, the V gene TRBV6-2 or TRBV6-3, with D possibly TRBD1 on 6 matching bases. Germline V gene lookup returns CDR1 MNHEY and CDR2 SVGEGT. This CDR3 has 14 amino acids. V lost 0 bases and J 4 bases, leaving 9 bases between the germline ends.

V gene TRBV27 combines with J gene TRBJ1-2; TRBD1 agrees at 7 bases. Germline V gene data show CDR1 as MNHEY and CDR2 as SMNVEV (reference sequence). The V and J ends lost 4 bases and 2 bases, in that order; junction bases with no gene match: 16. The CDR3 covers 18 residues. The CDR3 spells CASSSTSGTAARNYGYTF. The CDR3 DNA is TGTGCCAGCAGTTCCACCTCAGGGACAGCTGCTAGGAACTATGGCTACACCTTC.

The V gene is TRBV29-1, the J gene TRBJ2-5; TRBD2 agrees at 10 bases. After removal of 7 bases from V and 5 bases from J, the junction contained 4 bases not matched to a gene. Germline V gene data show CDR1 as SQVTM and CDR2 as ANQGSEA. This CDR3 comprises 12 residues. The CDR3 loop reads CSALTSGETQYF. The CDR3 DNA reads TGCAGCGCCCTGACTAGCGGGGAGACCCAGTACTTC. Based on the CDR3 plus reference TRBV29-1 and TRBJ2-5, the full variable domain is SAVISQKPSRDICQRGTSLTIQCQVDSQVTMMFWYRQQPGQSLTLIATANQGSEATYESGFVIDKFPISRPNLTFSTLTVSNMSPEDSSIYLCSALTSGETQYFGPGTRLLVL.

V gene TRBV6-5 combines with J gene TRBJ2-3; D remains ambiguous. The CDR3 is made up of 14 amino acids. The V and J ends lost 0 bases and 6 bases respectively, with 10 bases between them. Germline CDR1 reads MNHEY; CDR2 reads SVGAGI. Here the CDR3 reads CASSYSDPRDTQYF. For the CDR3, the DNA is TGTGCCAGCAGTTACTCTGACCCTAGGGATACGCAGTATTTT.

The CDR3 spells CAITGTSVGTQYF. The CDR3 bases are TGTGCCATCACCGGGACTAGCGTAGGGACCCAGTACTTC. V gene TRBV10-3 combines with J gene TRBJ2-5; TRBD2 agrees at 10 bases. Germline V gives CDR1 ENHRY, CDR2 SYGVKD. V shed 7 bases and J 7 bases; nucleotides not matched to a gene: 6. There are 13 residues in the CDR3.

The V gene is TRBV9, the J gene TRBJ2-1; D is perhaps TRBD2 (6 bases). Trimming shortened V by 1 base and J by 0 bases, and 20 bases separated the two germline ends. Germline CDR1 reads SGDLS; CDR2 reads YYNGEE. CDR3 length: 19 residues. CDR3 region: CASSVHPGLRERSYNEQFF. The DNA for the CDR3 is TGTGCCAGCAGCGTACATCCGGGGTTGCGGGAACGCTCCTACAATGAGCAGTTCTTC.

The chain employs TRBV10-3 and TRBJ2-5, with 7 bases matching TRBD1. The V gene end was trimmed by 5 bases and the J gene end by 5 bases; junction bases not matched to a gene: 8. Germline assignment: CDR1 ENHRY and CDR2 SYGVKD. CDR3 length: 14 residues. The CDR3, as DNA: TGTGCCATCAGTCCGTTCCAGGACAGGGAGACCCAGTACTTC. Encoded protein: CAISPFQDRETQYF.

V is TRBV19 and J is TRBJ2-3; tentative D call: TRBD2 (5 bases). This CDR3 is built from 12 residues. From germline, CDR1 is LNHDA and CDR2 SQIVND (reference sequence). V lost 6 bases to trimming and J lost 2 bases, with 6 bases between them. The CDR3 DNA reads as TGTGCCAGTAGCGGGAACACAGATACGCAGTATTTT. This sequence encodes CASSGNTDTQYF.

In its sample, this clone was seen a few times. The chain couples TRBV7-2 to TRBJ2-2, with 9 positions matching TRBD1. V shed 7 bases and J 0 bases; nucleotides not matched to a gene: 3. The germline V gene has CDR1 SGHTA and CDR2 FQGNSA. The CDR3 consists of 15 residues. This chain's CDR3 is CASKDRGSNTGELFF. For the CDR3, the DNA is TGTGCCAGCAAGGACAGGGGCTCGAACACCGGGGAGCTGTTTTTT.

The chain joins TRBV7-9 to TRBJ1-2; TRBD1 might be the D (5 bases). Germline V CDR1 and CDR2: SEHNR, FQNEAQ (reference sequence). There are 13 residues in the CDR3. Trimming took off 2 bases at V and 7 bases at J, with 11 bases between the two ends. This CDR3 reads CASSLQGGSGYTF. The CDR3 DNA follows: TGTGCCAGCAGCTTACAGGGCGGGAGTGGCTACACCTTC. Based on the CDR3 plus reference TRBV7-9 and TRBJ1-2, the full variable domain is DTGVSQNPRHKITKRGQNVTFRCDPISEHNRLYWYRQTLGQGPEFLTYFQNEAQLEKSRLLSDRFSAERPKGSFSTLEIQRTEQGDSAMYLCASSLQGGSGYTFGSGTRLTVV.

The V call is TRBV6-5, the J call TRBJ1-1; D not resolved. The CDR3 covers 14 residues. Germline V gene lookup returns CDR1 MNHEY and CDR2 SVGAGI. V lost 9 bases to trimming and J lost 1 base, with 15 bases between them. In DNA, the CDR3 is TGTGCCAGTTGCTTGAGGGCAGCGAACACTGAAGCTTTCTTT. It translates to CASCLRAANTEAFF.

The chain uses TRBV20-1 and TRBJ1-2; 7 bases agree with TRBD1. After removal of 3 bases from V and 5 bases from J, the junction contained 9 bases not matched to a gene. This CDR3 region has 14 residues. The germline CDR1 and CDR2 sequences are DFQATT and SNEGSKA (reference sequence). Written as DNA, the CDR3 is TGCAGTGCTAGTCCAGCCAGGGGGGTGTATGGCTACACCTTC. It encodes CSASPARGVYGYTF.

A remark on this clone: Other nucleotide sequences in the sample specify the same CDR3. This chain connects TRBV5-1 to TRBJ1-1; weak D call: TRBD1 (5 bases). The CDR3 covers 15 residues. Trimming took off 4 bases at V and 0 bases at J, with 13 bases between the two ends. The germline gives CDR1 SGHRS, CDR2 YFSETQ. The CDR3 sequence is CASSLNGGMNTEAFF. In DNA form, the CDR3 reads TGCGCCAGCAGCCTAAATGGGGGGATGAACACTGAAGCTTTCTTT.

The chain uses TRBV27 and TRBJ2-3, with 11 bases identical to TRBD2. This CDR3 spans 16 amino acids. Germline lookup yields CDR1 MNHEY and CDR2 SMNVEV (reference sequence). Trimming removed 5 bases from V and 2 bases from J; junction bases left unmatched: 6. The CDR3 nucleotides read TGTGCCAGCAGTCCCCCGGGACTAGCGGTCACAGATACGCAGTATTTT. Translation: CASSPPGLAVTDTQYF.

The chain employs TRBV7-9 and TRBJ1-2; D perhaps matches TRBD1 (6 bases). CDR1 is SEHNR, CDR2 FQNEAQ, per germline (reference sequence). Trimming stripped 4 bases from V and 6 bases from J, with 15 bases between. The CDR3 runs to 14 residues. The CDR3 DNA follows: TGTGCCAGCAGCTACAGTCAGGGGTCGGATGGCTACACCTTC. It is translated as CASSYSQGSDGYTF.

The genes are TRBV3-1 (or the pseudogene TRBV3-2) and TRBJ1-5, with 8 bases aligning to TRBD1. This CDR3 contains 14 residues. V trimming: 3 bases; J trimming: 2 bases; junction bases outside the gene matches: 0. The germline gives CDR1 LGHDT, CDR2 YNNKEL (reference sequence). CDR3 nucleotides: TGTGCCAGCAGCCAGACAGGGGGCAATCAGCCCCAGCATTTT. As protein: CASSQTGGNQPQHF.

The gene calls are TRBV5-6 and TRBJ1-1; possibly TRBD1 for D (5 bases). The V and J ends lost 2 bases and 1 base respectively, with 12 bases between them. The CDR3 loop spans 15 amino acids. Germline CDR1 SGHDT, CDR2 YYEEEE. CDR3 DNA: TGTGCCAGCAGCTTTCCGCGGGGGACGAACACTGAAGCTTTCTTT. This gives the protein CASSFPRGTNTEAFF.

The rearrangement uses TRBV6-5 and TRBJ1-4; no definite D call. Germline lookup yields CDR1 MNHEY and CDR2 SVGAGI. This CDR3 is built from 14 residues. Trimming removed 7 bases from V and 0 bases from J, with 9 bases in between. Here the CDR3 reads CASNTGATNEKLFF. The CDR3 region has the DNA TGTGCCAGCAATACCGGAGCAACTAATGAAAAACTGTTTTTT.

This chain uses TRBV18 with TRBJ2-2, with TRBD1 matching 8 bases. With 8 bases clipped from V and 1 base from J, the junction kept 12 bases outside the gene matches. From germline, CDR1 is KGHSH and CDR2 LQKENI. The CDR3 is made up of 17 amino acids. CDR3 DNA: TGTGCCAGCCACATTAATCCGGGACAGGAGAACACCGGGGAGCTGTTTTTT. This gives the protein CASHINPGQENTGELFF.

This chain connects TRBV5-4 to TRBJ1-2; TRBD1 is a possible D gene (5 bases). The V and J ends lost 7 bases and 3 bases respectively, with 13 bases between them. Germline V gene sequence: CDR1 SGHNT, CDR2 YYREEE (reference sequence). The CDR3 length is 13 residues. The chain's CDR3 is CASARWGYYGYTF. CDR3 sequence (DNA): TGTGCCAGCGCTCGTTGGGGCTACTATGGCTACACCTTC.

V is TRBV27 and J is TRBJ1-2; D uncertain. CDR1 and CDR2 from the germline V gene are MNHEY and SMNVEV (reference sequence). V was clipped by 5 bases and J by 3 bases, with 10 bases between them. CDR3 length: 13 amino acids. The CDR3 region has the DNA TGTGCCAGCAGTCCCGTTGGCCACTATGGCTACACCTTC. It encodes CASSPVGHYGYTF.

The rearrangement uses TRBV4-1 and TRBJ1-6; D might be TRBD1 (5 bases). The CDR3 consists of 14 residues. Germline V gene lookup returns CDR1 MGHRA and CDR2 YSYEKL. V dropped 1 base and J dropped 6 bases, with 7 bases sitting between them. The CDR3 loop is CASSQGQLNSPLHF. The CDR3 bases are TGCGCCAGCAGCCAAGGACAGCTTAATTCACCCCTCCACTTT.

The chain is built from TRBV7-2 and TRBJ2-2; TRBD1 aligns across 7 bases. The germline V gene encodes CDR1 SGHTA and CDR2 FQGNSA. Germline trimming cut 3 bases from V and 5 bases from J; bases unmatched to any gene: 3. The CDR3 sequence is 14 residues long. The CDR3 bases are TGTGCCAGCAGCTTCGTCAGGGGGACCGGGGAGCTGTTTTTT. It yields the protein CASSFVRGTGELFF.